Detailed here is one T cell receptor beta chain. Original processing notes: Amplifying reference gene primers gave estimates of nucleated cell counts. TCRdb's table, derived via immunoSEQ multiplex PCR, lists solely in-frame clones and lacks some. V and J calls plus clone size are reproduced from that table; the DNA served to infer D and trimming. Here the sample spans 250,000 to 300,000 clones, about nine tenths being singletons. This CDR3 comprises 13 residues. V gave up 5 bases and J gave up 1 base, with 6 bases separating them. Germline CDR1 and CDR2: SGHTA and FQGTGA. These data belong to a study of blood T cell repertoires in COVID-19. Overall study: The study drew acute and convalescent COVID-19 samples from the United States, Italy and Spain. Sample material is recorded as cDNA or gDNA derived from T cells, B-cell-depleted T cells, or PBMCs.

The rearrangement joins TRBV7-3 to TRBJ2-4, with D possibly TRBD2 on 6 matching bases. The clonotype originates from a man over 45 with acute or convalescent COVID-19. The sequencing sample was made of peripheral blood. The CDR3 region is CASSRGAKNIQYF. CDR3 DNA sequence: TGTGCCAGCAGCCGGGGGGCCAAAAACATTCAGTACTTC. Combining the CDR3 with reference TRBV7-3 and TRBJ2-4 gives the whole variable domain GAGVSQTPSNKVTEKGKYVELRCDPISGHTALYWYRQSLGQGPEFLIYFQGTGAADDSGLPNDRFFAVRPEGSVSTLKIQRTERGDSAVYLCASSRGAKNIQYFGAGTRLSVL.